Following are 6 T cell receptor beta chains from one sample sequenced in a study of T cells in Graves' hyperthyroidism and ophthalmopathy. There were TCR beta CDR3 regions amplified from RNA transcripts. HTBI primers were used for first-round RT-PCR of the TCR CDR3. TCRdb reanalysed the multiplex PCR reads using MiXCR and keeps one entry per CDR3 protein. Of 280,000 or so distinct CDR3 sequences in the sample, roughly 15% were seen once. The source material was blood. Receptor source: a woman in her fifties or sixties with Graves' hyperthyroidism that later progressed to Graves' ophthalmopathy.

In this sample, this clonotype turned up many times. The chain employs TRBV11-2 and TRBJ2-5, with a possible D match to TRBD2 (7 bases). This CDR3 has 18 residues. Between the trimmed V and J ends, which lost 4 bases and 2 bases, there was a span of 23 bases. Germline V gene lookup returns CDR1 SGHAT and CDR2 FQNNGV. In DNA form, the CDR3 reads TGTGCCAGCAGCTCCCAGGGGTTGGGAGGGGTCATGCAAGAGACCCAGTACTTC. The encoded protein is CASSSQGLGGVMQETQYF.

There are a few counts of this clonotype. V usage is TRBV5-5 and J usage is TRBJ2-5, with D perhaps matching TRBD1 (5 bases). CDR3 length: 12 amino acids. The V gene lost 5 bases and the J gene lost 5 bases, with 10 bases spanning the gap. From germline, CDR1 is SGHKS and CDR2 YYEKEE (reference sequence). This chain's CDR3 is CASRGLDETQYF. For the CDR3, the DNA is TGTGCCAGCAGGGGGCTGGACGAGACCCAGTACTTC.

This chain joins TRBV20-1 and TRBJ2-2, with unresolved D. The CDR3 covers 16 residues. Trimming stripped 6 bases from V and 4 bases from J, with 21 bases between. The germline V gene encodes CDR1 DFQATT and CDR2 SNEGSKA (reference sequence). The CDR3 nucleotides are TGCAGTGCCAACAAGAAGGGTACTTCAGGCACCGGGGAGCTGTTTTTT. Translation: CSANKKGTSGTGELFF.

This clonotype was picked up many times. At one of its ends the junction is not consistent with the germline gene, which may arise from a read error. CDR3 nucleotide sequence: TGTGCTAGCAGCGCAACATGGGACAATGAGCAGTTCTTC. This translates into CASSATWDNEQFF. V usage is TRBV7-7 and J usage is TRBJ2-1; D is unclear. CDR1 is SSHAT, CDR2 FNYEAQ, per germline (reference sequence). The CDR3 covers 13 residues.

Only a few counts were recorded for this clonotype. J is TRBJ2-7 and V is TRBV4-2; possibly TRBD2 for D (5 bases). Deletions cut 0 bases from V and 5 bases from J, with 23 bases between. CDR3 size: 18 residues. Germline CDR1 reads LGHNA; CDR2 reads YNFKEQ. CDR3 sequence: CASSQEQRRGLLKHEQYF. Written as DNA, the CDR3 is TGTGCCAGCAGCCAAGAACAAAGACGGGGTCTTCTTAAGCACGAGCAGTACTTC.

This clonotype showed up many times. The rearrangement joins TRBV5-1 to TRBJ2-3, with unresolved D. V was pared by 4 bases and J by 1 base, with 13 bases between. Germline CDR1 and CDR2: SGHRS and YFSETQ. The CDR3 sequence is 15 residues long. CDR3 region: CASSLDRPGTDTQYF. For the CDR3, the DNA is TGCGCCAGCAGCCTGGACCGTCCGGGCACAGATACGCAGTATTTT.